This record looks at one TCR beta chain sequence and its context. The germline V gene has CDR1 LGHNA and CDR2 YSLEER. The CDR3 contains 15 residues. The ends were cut back, 0 bases at V and 4 bases at J, with 12 bases in the middle. This sample stems from a study of blood T cell repertoires in COVID-19. Study in general: Samples taken during acute and convalescent COVID-19 were collected in the United States, Italy and Spain. The analysed material was cDNA or gDNA that came from T cells, B-cell-depleted T cells, or PBMCs.

Authors' data handling: Amplification from reference gene primers served as the basis for estimated nucleated cell counts. The table came from immunoSEQ multiplex PCR; TCRdb's copy has only in-frame clones and leaves some out. The V and J calls and clone size were taken over from that table, and D and trimming were inferred from the DNA. The sample consists of about 200,000 clones, about 85% of them appearing once. The TCR sequence derives from a woman aged 80 or older with acute or convalescent COVID-19. The rearrangement uses TRBV4-3 and TRBJ1-1; D perhaps matches TRBD1 (6 bases). The sequencing sample was made of peripheral blood. CDR3 bases: TGCGCCAGCAGCCAAGACGGAAGGGGGAGCACTGAAGCTTTCTTT. Amino acids: CASSQDGRGSTEAFF.